This TCR beta chain was sequenced in a study of T cells in Graves' hyperthyroidism and ophthalmopathy. Study-wide findings and caveats: Ophthalmopathy and stable hyperthyroidism were told apart by a 13 V-J model. Blood samples included most of the expanded thyroid clonotypes exceeding 0.001.

Stable Graves' hyperthyroidism denoted no ophthalmopathy progression over 18 months. RNA transcripts were the template for amplifying TCR beta CDR3 regions. When the TCR CDR3 underwent first-round RT-PCR, the HTBI primer set was used. MiXCR was run by TCRdb on the multiplex PCR reads, yielding one entry per CDR3 protein. The sample gives over 45,000 distinct CDR3 sequences, roughly 50% of which show up once; over 30% is in the top ten. The table lists this clonotype with many counts. The target antigen is unknown. The V end lost 4 bases, the J end lost 5 bases, and 15 bases lay between the germline ends. The germline V gene encodes CDR1 SGDLS and CDR2 YYNGEE. This CDR3 spans 14 amino acids.

Source material: peripheral blood or thyroid tissue (not recorded which). J is TRBJ1-1 and V is TRBV9; D is possibly TRBD1 (5 bases). This sequence was found in a woman between 50 and 59 years old with Graves' hyperthyroidism. The CDR3, as DNA: TGTGCCAGCAGCTATCAGGGCACTTTTACTGAAGCTTTCTTT. It is translated as CASSYQGTFTEAFF.